Described below is a single T cell receptor (beta chain) sequence and its context. Its antigen is still unknown. The ends lost 2 bases at V and 4 bases at J; junction bases unmatched: 5. From germline, CDR1 is SGHRS and CDR2 YFSETQ. This CDR3 has 16 amino acids. TCRdb's copy holds only in-frame clones and misses some; the assay was immunoSEQ multiplex PCR. The repertoire holds approximately 81,000 clones, with 75% to 95% as singletons. These data belong to a study of T cell responses to AZD1222 COVID-19 vaccine. Broader study findings: Reports indicate that nearly half of spike-specific TCRs are directed at unmutated variant regions. Just a handful of AZD1222 recipients tested seropositive at baseline.

The sequences come from peripheral blood, collected on day 0 of MenACWY control vaccination. The origin of this receptor is an adult in good health. The chain is built from TRBV5-1 and TRBJ1-5; 11 nucleotides line up with TRBD1. The CDR3 DNA sequence: TGCGCCAGCAGCTTCGGGACAGGGGGAAAAAATCAGCCCCAGCATTTT. It is translated as CASSFGTGGKNQPQHF. Drawing the rest from reference TRBV5-1 and TRBJ1-5, the complete variable domain is KAGVTQTPRYLIKTRGQQVTLSCSPISGHRSVSWYQQTPGQGLQFLFEYFSETQRNKGNFPGRFSGRQFSNSRSEMNVSTLELGDSALYLCASSFGTGGKNQPQHFGDGTRLSIL.